This T cell receptor beta chain was obtained from a study of cytomegalovirus exposure and HLA in healthy donors. On the study more broadly: Early released data had about 80 million unique TCRs, all coming from HLA-typed donors. When just under 400 donors were genotyped, 81% of them were found to fall in the Caucasian-associated ancestry cluster.

Samples came from healthy bone marrow donors. 13 Jbeta primers and 60 Vbeta primers were used for the PCR. Sequencing was performed with immunoSEQ multiplex PCR; in TCRdb, only in-frame clones are kept and a portion is missing. The table includes roughly 100,000 clones, about 80% detected once. Germline V CDR1 and CDR2: SGHNT, YYREEE (reference sequence). The CDR3 runs 15 residues. The V and J ends lost 3 bases and 0 bases respectively, with 10 bases between them. General study findings and limits: A later analysis by the authors found several of the most significant clusters apparently linked to common viral pathogens.

As regards this clone: Its target is unknown.

The receptor's source is a man aged 60 to 75 in good health and CMV-seropositive. V gene TRBV5-4 combines with J gene TRBJ1-3, with D hard to call. Sequences were obtained from PBMCs. CDR3 DNA sequence: TGTGCCAGCAGCTACAGTACCCTCTCTGGAAACACCATATATTTT. Translating it yields CASSYSTLSGNTIYF.